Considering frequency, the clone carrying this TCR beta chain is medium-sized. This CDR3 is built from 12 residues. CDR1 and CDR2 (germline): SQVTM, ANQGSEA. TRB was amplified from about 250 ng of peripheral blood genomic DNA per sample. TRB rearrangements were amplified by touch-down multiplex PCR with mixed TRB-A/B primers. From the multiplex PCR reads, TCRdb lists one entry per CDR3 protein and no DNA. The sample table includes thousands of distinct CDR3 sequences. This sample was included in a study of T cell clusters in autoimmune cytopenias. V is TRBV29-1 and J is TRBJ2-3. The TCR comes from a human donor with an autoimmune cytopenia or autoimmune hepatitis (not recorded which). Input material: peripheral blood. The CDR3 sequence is CSVAPRTDTQYF.